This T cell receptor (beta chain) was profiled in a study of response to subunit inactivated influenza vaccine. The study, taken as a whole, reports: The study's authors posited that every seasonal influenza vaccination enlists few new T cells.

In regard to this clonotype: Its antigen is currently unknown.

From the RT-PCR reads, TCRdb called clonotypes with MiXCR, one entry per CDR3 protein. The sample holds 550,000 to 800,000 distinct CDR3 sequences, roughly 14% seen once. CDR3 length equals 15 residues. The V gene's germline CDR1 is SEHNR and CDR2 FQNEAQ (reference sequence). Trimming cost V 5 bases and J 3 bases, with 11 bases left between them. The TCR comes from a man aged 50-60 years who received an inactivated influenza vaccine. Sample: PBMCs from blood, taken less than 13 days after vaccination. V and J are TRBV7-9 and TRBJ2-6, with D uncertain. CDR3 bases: TGTGCCAGCAGCCCGACGGGTATTGGGGCCAACGTCCTGACTTTC. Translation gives CASSPTGIGANVLTF.